Below are 28 T cell receptor beta chains sequenced from a single sample in a study of T cells in women clearing cervical HPV infection. Clones were sequenced by immunoSEQ multiplex PCR, and TCRdb holds only the in-frame ones, with some missing. The table for this sample gives 31,000 or so clones. Specimen: blood buffy coat. The origin of the receptors is a woman between 18 and 70 years old with a cervical HPV16 infection that either progressed to CIN3+ or cleared (not recorded which).

A remark on this clone: The read gets to within 3 residues of the CDR3 end, and the germline J gene fills in the rest. The J gene is TRBJ1-1, the V gene TRBV7-9; D might be TRBD1 (5 bases). V was trimmed by 8 bases and J by 3 bases, leaving 16 bases between them. The CDR3 length is 14 residues. Germline CDR1 is SEHNR and CDR2 is FQNEAQ (reference sequence). The CDR3 region is CASAATRGYTEAFF. CDR3 DNA, as far as it was read: TGTGCCAGCGCGGCGACTCGGGGGTACACTGAA.

On this clone: The CDR3 end falls 3 residues outside the read, so it is completed with the germline J gene. The chain links TRBV7-3 to TRBJ2-3; D is possibly TRBD2 (6 bases). Looked up from germline, CDR1 is SGHTA and CDR2 is FQGTGA. The germline V and J ends were trimmed by 4 bases and 0 bases, with 11 bases remaining between them. This CDR3 has 15 amino acids. The CDR3 loop reads CASSSGLPSTDTQYF. CDR3 DNA, as far as it was read: TGTGCCAGCAGCTCGGGACTTCCTAGCACAGATACG.

To note about this clone: The read stops 3 residues short of the end of the CDR3; the missing end is completed from the germline J gene. The chain employs TRBV30 and TRBJ1-1; 7 bases align to TRBD1. J gave up 5 bases and V 2 bases, and 11 bases lay outside the gene matches. From germline, CDR1 is GTSNPN and CDR2 SVGIG (reference sequence). This CDR3 comprises 15 residues. The CDR3: CAWSTGTVSLTEAFF. The DNA read from the CDR3 is TGTGCCTGGAGTACTGGGACAGTAAGTTTGACTGAA.

A word on this clone: The read halts 3 residues ahead of the CDR3 end, with the missing end drawn from the germline J gene. This sequence joins TRBV18 and TRBJ1-1, with 7 bases identical to TRBD1. Trimming cost V 3 bases and J 5 bases; bases outside gene matches: 3. The germline V gene encodes CDR1 KGHSH and CDR2 LQKENI. The CDR3 is 13 residues long. The CDR3 sequence is CASSPPGQTEAFF. CDR3 DNA (partial): TGTGCCAGCTCACCTCCGGGACAGACTGAA.

With respect to this clone: The read terminates 3 residues before the CDR3 end, so the remaining end is supplied by the germline J gene. The V gene is TRBV7-9, the J gene TRBJ1-2; D is undetermined. The germline gives CDR1 SEHNR, CDR2 FQNEAQ (reference sequence). The CDR3 has 14 amino acids. The CDR3 spells CASSLDTSYNDYTF. CDR3 DNA, as far as it was read: TGTGCCAGCAGCCTCGACACCTCCTACAATGAC.

As to this clone: The DNA ends 3 residues before the CDR3 does, and the rest of the CDR3 is filled in from the germline J gene. The J gene is TRBJ2-7, the V gene TRBV6-1; 9 positions match TRBD2. V dropped 4 bases and J dropped 3; count of bases not matched to a gene: 10. The germline V gene encodes CDR1 MNHNS and CDR2 SASEGT. The CDR3 length is 16 residues. The CDR3 sequence: CASSAFSSGAYYEQYF. Partial CDR3 DNA: TGTGCCAGCAGTGCCTTTTCTAGCGGGGCTTACTACGAG.

To note about this clone: Sequencing ends 3 residues short of the CDR3 end; the germline J gene provides the rest. This sequence joins TRBV6-2 or TRBV6-3 and TRBJ2-1; 12 bases map to TRBD2. The ends lost 2 bases at V and 8 bases at J; junction bases unmatched: 4. The CDR3 loop spans 15 amino acids. The germline CDR1 and CDR2 sequences are MNHEY and SVGEGT. This CDR3 reads CASSYASGRAYEQFF. The sequenced CDR3 bases are TGTGCCAGCAGTTACGCTAGCGGGAGGGCCTATGAG.

The CDR3 bases that were read are TGTGCCAGCAGACAGTTCAATCAGCCC. Protein: CASRQFNQP. The whole CDR3 reads CASRQFNQPQHF. The V and J genes are TRBV6-2 or TRBV6-3 and TRBJ1-5; D gene ambiguous. The read halts 3 residues ahead of the CDR3 end, with the missing end drawn from the germline J gene. Trimming took off 6 bases at V and 3 bases at J, with 6 bases between the two ends. CDR1 is MNHEY and CDR2 is SVGEGT in the germline V gene. The length of the CDR3 is 12 residues.

In the case of this clone: The read gets to within 3 residues of the CDR3 end, and the germline J gene fills in the rest. The chain employs TRBV20-1 and TRBJ1-4; 7 bases match TRBD1. Germline CDR1 DFQATT, CDR2 SNEGSKA (reference sequence). V lost 6 bases, J lost 0 bases, and 13 bases stayed unmatched. The length of the CDR3 is 17 residues. CDR3 region: CSARAPGQPATNEKLFF. The DNA read from the CDR3 is TGCAGTGCCAGGGCCCCGGGACAGCCTGCAACTAATGAAAAA.

About this clone itself: The read gets to within 3 residues of the CDR3 end, and the germline J gene fills in the rest. The rearrangement links TRBV6-2 or TRBV6-3 to TRBJ2-5; maybe TRBD2 (7 bases). Germline CDR1 and CDR2: MNHEY and SVGEGT. V was clipped by 4 bases and J by 2 bases, with 20 bases between them. The CDR3 has 17 amino acids. The CDR3 DNA, read in part, is TGTGCCAGCAGTTCCCGAGTCACAGGGAGGGGGCAAGAGACC. Amino acid sequence: CASSSRVTGRGQET. The entire CDR3 is CASSSRVTGRGQETQYF.

On this clone: The read ends 3 residues shy of where the CDR3 ends; the end is completed using the germline J gene. The gene calls are TRBV11-2 and TRBJ1-1; TRBD1 is a possible D gene (6 bases). The germline V gene encodes CDR1 SGHAT and CDR2 FQNNGV. Trimming shortened V by 7 bases and J by 4 bases, and 19 bases separated the two germline ends. The CDR3 consists of 15 residues. CDR3 bases read: TGTGCCAGCACCCTAATGGGGGGGCTGGTCACTGAA. Amino acids: CASTLMGGLVTE. The whole CDR3 reads CASTLMGGLVTEAFF.

Comment on this clone: Sequencing ends 3 residues short of the CDR3 end; the germline J gene provides the rest. This chain uses TRBV10-1 with TRBJ2-3; TRBD1 aligns across 9 bases. Trimming at V came to 6 bases and at J to 4 bases, leaving 8 bases not matched to a gene. Germline V gene sequence: CDR1 WNHNN, CDR2 SYGVQD (reference sequence). The CDR3 runs 15 residues. CDR3 DNA, as far as it was read: TGCGCCAGCAGCCAGGGGACAGGGAGATCAGATACG. Protein: CASSQGTGRSDT. The full CDR3 protein reads CASSQGTGRSDTQYF.

Worth noting for this clone: The missing CDR3 end, 3 residues past where the read stops, is filled in from the germline J gene. The chain couples TRBV19 to TRBJ2-5, with a weak D call TRBD1 (5 bases). Germline CDR1 and CDR2: LNHDA and SQIVND (reference sequence). The CDR3 is 16 residues long. V lost 5 bases, J lost 7 bases, and 23 bases lay in between. Partial CDR3 DNA: TGTGCCAGTAGTTCCGTTAGAGGACAATCTATGAGGACC. As protein: CASSSVRGQSMRT. The complete CDR3 sequence is CASSSVRGQSMRTQYF.

In the case of this clone: Sequencing ends 3 residues short of the CDR3 end; the germline J gene provides the rest. V and J are TRBV2 and TRBJ2-1; D might be TRBD1 (6 bases). The germline gives CDR1 SNHLY, CDR2 FYNNEI. The CDR3 loop spans 16 amino acids. V lost 6 bases, J lost 7 bases, and 22 bases lay in between. CDR3 DNA, as far as it was read: TGTGCCAGCAGACTTAAGGGGGATAACAGTTTAAATGAG. This encodes CASRLKGDNSLNE. The entire CDR3 sequence reads CASRLKGDNSLNEQFF.

On this clone itself: The sequence runs out 3 residues before the end of the CDR3; the remainder is reconstructed from the germline J gene. J is TRBJ2-7 and V is TRBV12-3 or TRBV12-4, with TRBD1 identical over 8 bases. The CDR3 is 14 residues long. After removal of 5 bases from V and 5 bases from J, the junction contained 8 bases not matched to a gene. Partial CDR3 DNA: TGTGCCAGCAGTCTTACTCAGGGGGCCCACGAG. Amino acid sequence: CASSLTQGAHE. The CDR3 in full is CASSLTQGAHEQYF.

As regards this clone: Coverage ceases 3 residues before the CDR3 finishes, and the germline J gene fills in the end. The rearrangement links TRBV7-9 to TRBJ1-2; 7 positions match TRBD1. The CDR3 has 15 residues. Germline V gene sequence: CDR1 SEHNR, CDR2 FQNEAQ (reference sequence). The part of the CDR3 DNA that was read is TGTGCCAGCAGCCACAATGACAGGGTGGGAGAAGGC. Amino acid sequence: CASSHNDRVGEG. The entire CDR3 reads CASSHNDRVGEGYTF.

To note about this clone: The CDR3 extends 3 residues past the end of the read, so its final part is completed from the germline J gene. The gene calls are TRBV19 and TRBJ1-1; D may be TRBD1 (5 bases). Trimming removed 7 bases at V and 1 base at J, with 13 bases between. CDR1 LNHDA and CDR2 SQIVND come from the germline V gene (reference sequence). This CDR3 spans 14 amino acids. The part of the CDR3 DNA that was read is TGTGCCAGTATGACGGGACTCGCGAACACTGAA. Its translation is CASMTGLANTE. The full CDR3 protein is CASMTGLANTEAFF.

As for this clone: The observed sequence ends 3 residues before the CDR3 terminus, with the missing tail filled in from the germline J gene. The chain has TRBV18 and TRBJ2-1; D unresolved. Germline V CDR1 and CDR2: KGHSH, LQKENI. The CDR3 length is 19 residues. Trimming took 2 bases from V and 8 from J, leaving 28 bases between them. Here the CDR3 reads CASSPIVVRMLGVLDEQFF. CDR3 bases read: TGTGCCAGCTCACCAATAGTGGTTCGTATGCTAGGCGTACTCGATGAG. Filled out from reference TRBV18 and TRBJ2-1, the complete variable domain reads NAGVMQNPRHLVRRRGQEARLRCSPMKGHSHVYWYRQLPEEGLKFMVYLQKENIIDESGMPKERFSAEFPKEGPSILRIQQVVRGDSAAYFCASSPIVVRMLGVLDEQFFGPGTRLTVL.

As for this clone: The read ends 3 residues before the CDR3 terminus; that terminus is restored from the germline J gene. This chain joins TRBV7-6 and TRBJ1-1; D might be TRBD1 (5 bases). V lost 1 base to trimming and J lost 7 bases, with 7 bases between them. This CDR3 is built from 12 residues. Germline V CDR1 and CDR2: SGHVS, FNYEAQ. The covered CDR3 bases are TGTGCCAGCAGCTTAGGGGGGGTTGAA. This sequence encodes CASSLGGVE. The CDR3 in full is CASSLGGVEAFF. Complete variable domain (other parts from reference TRBV7-6 and TRBJ1-1): GAGVSQSPRYKVTKRGQDVALRCDPISGHVSLYWYRQALGQGPEFLTYFNYEAQQDKSGLPNDRFSAERPEGSISTLTIQRTEQRDSAMYRCASSLGGVEAFFGQGTRLTVV.

In the case of this clone: The CDR3 end is not reached by the read, which stops 3 residues before it; the germline J gene fills it in. The chain uses TRBV20-1 and TRBJ2-7, with D possibly being TRBD1 (5 bases). Per the germline V gene, CDR1 is DFQATT and CDR2 is SNEGSKA (reference sequence). This CDR3 contains 14 residues. Trimming removed 2 bases at V and 0 bases at J, with 11 bases between. The chain's CDR3 is CSARRLQGSYEQYF. The sequenced CDR3 bases are TGCAGTGCTAGAAGGCTCCAGGGCTCCTACGAG.

Of note for this clone: Read sequence stops 3 residues before the CDR3 end, and the germline J gene provides the missing end. The chain employs TRBV14 and TRBJ2-4, with TRBD1 matching over 9 bases. Per the germline V gene, CDR1 is SGHDN and CDR2 is FVKESK. V lost 4 bases and J lost 9; bases outside the gene matches: 13. The CDR3 extends over 16 amino acids. The sequenced part of the CDR3 DNA is TGTGCCAGCAGCCGCGGGGAACAGGGGGCATTCAGCATT. It yields the protein CASSRGEQGAFSI. The entire CDR3 is CASSRGEQGAFSIQYF. The full variable domain, completed using reference TRBV14 and TRBJ2-4, is EAGVTQFPSHSVIEKGQTVTLRCDPISGHDNLYWYRRVMGKEIKFLLHFVKESKQDESGMPNNRFLAERTGGTYSTLKVQPAELEDSGVYFCASSRGEQGAFSIQYFGAGTRLSVL.

On this clone itself: Read coverage stops 3 residues before the CDR3 terminus; the germline J gene supplies the remainder. The chain joins TRBV20-1 to TRBJ2-7; possibly TRBD1 for D (5 bases). Trimming stripped 7 bases from V and 2 bases from J, with 12 bases between. The CDR3 spans 12 residues. The germline gives CDR1 DFQATT, CDR2 SNEGSKA (reference sequence). The sequenced part of the CDR3 DNA is TGCAGTGTTTTGACAGTACCCTACGAG. It encodes CSVLTVPYE. The CDR3, in full, reads CSVLTVPYEQYF.

A word on this clone: Sequencing ends 3 residues short of the CDR3 end; the germline J gene provides the rest. This chain joins TRBV11-2 and TRBJ2-6, with D unresolved. V was shortened by 5 bases and J by 1 base, with 9 bases between the two germline ends. This CDR3 contains 15 residues. Germline CDR1 is SGHAT and CDR2 is FQNNGV. The CDR3 DNA, read in part, is TGTGCCAGCAGCCTATTATTGTCTGGGGCCAACGTC. Its translation: CASSLLLSGANV. The whole CDR3 protein reads CASSLLLSGANVLTF.

Points on this clone: Sequencing ends 3 residues short of the CDR3 end; the germline J gene provides the rest. Additional DNA sequences in this sample encode the identical CDR3. The rearrangement links TRBV6-4 to TRBJ2-1, with D perhaps TRBD1 (5 bases). Trimming removed 8 bases at V and 0 bases at J, with 17 bases between. Germline V gene lookup returns CDR1 MRHNA and CDR2 SNTAGT. The CDR3 has 16 amino acids. This CDR3 reads CASGASPTSSYNEQFF. CDR3 DNA (partial): TGTGCCAGCGGGGCTTCACCCACGAGCTCCTACAATGAG.

With respect to this clone: The CDR3 goes on 3 residues after the read ends, and that part is filled in from the germline J gene. The chain links TRBV18 to TRBJ2-7; possibly TRBD1 for D (5 bases). Per the germline V gene, CDR1 is KGHSH and CDR2 is LQKENI. The CDR3 is 15 residues long. The ends were cut back, 0 bases at V and 3 bases at J, with 12 bases in the middle. The CDR3 DNA, read in part, is TGTGCCAGCTCACCACCGTCCCAGACAGTCTACGAG. This encodes CASSPPSQTVYE. The full-length CDR3 reads as CASSPPSQTVYEQYF.

Turning to this clone: The read ends 3 residues shy of where the CDR3 ends; the end is completed using the germline J gene. This chain links TRBV2 with TRBJ1-2; no definite D call. The germline V and J ends were trimmed by 7 bases and 1 base, with 13 bases remaining between them. CDR1 is SNHLY, CDR2 FYNNEI, per germline. This CDR3 has 14 amino acids. The covered CDR3 bases are TGTGCCAGCATCCCCCTCACAAGTAACTATGGC. Amino acids: CASIPLTSNYG. The CDR3, in full, reads CASIPLTSNYGYTF.

For this clone: Coverage ceases 3 residues before the CDR3 finishes, and the germline J gene fills in the end. V is TRBV30 and J is TRBJ1-5; 9 bases match TRBD1. Looked up from germline, CDR1 is GTSNPN and CDR2 is SVGIG (reference sequence). V trimming: 2 bases; J trimming: 3 bases; junction bases outside the gene matches: 14. The CDR3 totals 18 residues. The part of the CDR3 DNA that was read is TGTGCCTGGAGTCTACCTCACAGGGGGCGGAGGCCCAATCAGCCC. Translating it yields CAWSLPHRGRRPNQP. The complete CDR3 protein is CAWSLPHRGRRPNQPQHF. Based on the CDR3 plus reference TRBV30 and TRBJ1-5, the full variable domain is SQTIHQWPATLVQPVGSPLSLECTVEGTSNPNLYWYRQAAGRGLQLLFYSVGIGQISSEVPQNLSASRPQDRQFILSSKKLLLSDSGFYLCAWSLPHRGRRPNQPQHFGDGTRLSIL.

Comments on this clone: The missing CDR3 end, 3 residues past where the read stops, is filled in from the germline J gene. The chain has TRBV19 and TRBJ2-1; the match to TRBD2 covers 10 bases. CDR1 and CDR2 (germline): LNHDA, SQIVND (reference sequence). J gave up 6 bases and V 3 bases, and 5 bases lay outside the gene matches. The CDR3 covers 15 residues. The covered CDR3 bases are TGTGCCAGTAGTATCCTAGCGGGAGACATCAATGAG. This sequence encodes CASSILAGDINE. The whole CDR3 protein is CASSILAGDINEQFF.